This paragraph reports one T cell receptor (beta chain). V lost 1 base, J lost 0 bases, and 7 bases lay in between. CDR1 and CDR2 from the germline V gene are SGHRS and YFSETQ. There are 15 residues in the CDR3. The entry originates in a study of blood T cell repertoires in COVID-19. Study context: PBMCs, B-cell-depleted T cells, or T cells provided the cDNA or gDNA that made up the material.

Method: immunoSEQ multiplex PCR; TCRdb's copy keeps in-frame clones and lacks some. Of under 350,000 clones listed, approximately 90% are singletons. Input material: peripheral blood. This clonotype was sampled from a man aged 35 to 55 with acute or convalescent COVID-19. The V call is TRBV5-1, the J call TRBJ1-4, with D perhaps matching TRBD1 (6 bases). For the CDR3, the DNA is TGCGCCAGCAGCTTGTCAGGGGCAACTAATGAAAAACTGTTTTTT. This gives the protein CASSLSGATNEKLFF.